The rows below give T cell receptor beta chains drawn from one sample of a study of blood T cell repertoires in COVID-19. Libraries were prepared by immunoSEQ multiplex PCR; TCRdb keeps only in-frame clonotypes and omits some of them. This sample has 180,000 or so clones, with approximately 88% found just once. The sequencing input was peripheral blood. The receptors originated from a woman aged 40 to 50 with COVID-19, enrolled during active disease. Each CDR3 is given with its conserved first and last residue. D genes are given only for firm matches. Clone size is shown for a subset of rows, as once, few, many or a class of expanded clone.

v_gene: TRBV29-1; j_gene: TRBJ2-5; abundance: -; d_gene: TRBD1; CDR3nt: TGCAGCGTTGATCCCGAGACAGGGGCTCAAGAGACCCAGTACTTC; CDR3aa: CSVDPETGAQETQYF
v_gene: TRBV7-9; j_gene: TRBJ1-1; abundance: few; d_gene: -; CDR3nt: TGTGCCAGCAGCTATGAGATTGAAGCTTTCTTT; CDR3aa: CASSYEIEAFF
v_gene: TRBV18; j_gene: TRBJ2-5; abundance: -; d_gene: TRBD2; CDR3nt: TGTGCCAGCTCACCACTCGCTAGCGGGAGGGCCGGAGAGACCCAGCACTTC; CDR3aa: CASSPLASGRAGETQHF
v_gene: TRBV14; j_gene: TRBJ2-5; abundance: -; d_gene: TRBD2; CDR3nt: TGTGCCAGCAGCCAAGATCGAGCGGGGGAGGAGACCCAGTACTTC; CDR3aa: CASSQDRAGEETQYF
v_gene: TRBV6-5; j_gene: TRBJ1-5; abundance: -; d_gene: -; CDR3nt: TGTGCCAGCAGTTACTTCGGTCGACAAGGCAATCAGCCCCAGCATTTT; CDR3aa: CASSYFGRQGNQPQHF
v_gene: TRBV19; j_gene: TRBJ2-5; abundance: few; d_gene: TRBD1; CDR3nt: TGTGCCAGTAGTATTGGACAACAGGGGGCTCGGGAGACCCAGTACTTC; CDR3aa: CASSIGQQGARETQYF
v_gene: TRBV5-1; j_gene: TRBJ1-1; abundance: -; d_gene: -; CDR3nt: TGCGCCAGCAGCTTATACTACGGGGAGGGCACTGAAGCTTTCTTT; CDR3aa: CASSLYYGEGTEAFF
v_gene: TRBV9; j_gene: TRBJ2-7; abundance: many; d_gene: -; CDR3nt: TGTGCCAGCAGCGTAGAGAGCGGGCCGGGATACGAGCAGTACTTC; CDR3aa: CASSVESGPGYEQYF
v_gene: TRBV10-3; j_gene: TRBJ1-1; abundance: -; d_gene: -; CDR3nt: TGTGCCATCAGTCAACAGGGCCTGAACACTGAAGCTTTCTTT; CDR3aa: CAISQQGLNTEAFF
v_gene: TRBV5-1; j_gene: TRBJ1-1; abundance: -; d_gene: -; CDR3nt: TGCGCCAGCAGCTTTCTTACTTCCATTAGCACTGAAGCTTTCTTT; CDR3aa: CASSFLTSISTEAFF
v_gene: TRBV5-1; j_gene: TRBJ1-1; abundance: few; d_gene: TRBD1; CDR3nt: TGCGCCACCAAAATGGGGACAGGGGGCTCCGCTGACACTGAAGCTTTCTTT; CDR3aa: CATKMGTGGSADTEAFF
v_gene: TRBV6-5; j_gene: TRBJ2-3; abundance: -; d_gene: TRBD1; CDR3nt: TGTGCCAGCAGTCGAGACAGGGTACAAGATACGCAGTATTTT; CDR3aa: CASSRDRVQDTQYF
v_gene: TRBV3-1/TRBV3-2; j_gene: TRBJ2-1; abundance: once; d_gene: TRBD2; CDR3nt: TGTGCCAGCAGCCAAGTGCTAGCGGGAGCAAATGAGCAGTTCTTC; CDR3aa: CASSQVLAGANEQFF
v_gene: TRBV29-1; j_gene: TRBJ2-2; abundance: -; d_gene: -; CDR3nt: TGCAGCGGGCGGGACAGTAACACCGGGGAGCTGTTTTTT; CDR3aa: CSGRDSNTGELFF
v_gene: TRBV5-1; j_gene: TRBJ2-5; abundance: -; d_gene: -; CDR3nt: TGCGCCAGCAGCTTGGGGGCCTGGGGCGAGACCCAGTACTTC; CDR3aa: CASSLGAWGETQYF
v_gene: TRBV18; j_gene: TRBJ2-3; abundance: -; d_gene: TRBD2; CDR3nt: TGTGCCAGCTCTCCCGGACTAGCGGGGGCAGATACGCAGTATTTT; CDR3aa: CASSPGLAGADTQYF
v_gene: TRBV5-5; j_gene: TRBJ1-5; abundance: -; d_gene: TRBD1; CDR3nt: TGTGCCAGCAGCTTGGAGCTGCGGGACAGGGAAAGGGAGCCCCAGCATTTT; CDR3aa: CASSLELRDREREPQHF
v_gene: TRBV6-1; j_gene: TRBJ2-5; abundance: -; d_gene: TRBD2; CDR3nt: TGTGCCAGCAGTGAATTTAGCGGGGGCCAAGAGACCCAGTACTTC; CDR3aa: CASSEFSGGQETQYF
v_gene: TRBV12-3/TRBV12-4; j_gene: TRBJ1-2; abundance: -; d_gene: TRBD1; CDR3nt: TGTGCCAGCAGTGACCAGGGGGTTAGTGGCTACACCTTC; CDR3aa: CASSDQGVSGYTF
v_gene: TRBV2; j_gene: TRBJ2-2; abundance: few; d_gene: -; CDR3nt: TGTGCCAGCAGTGAGACTTCTGCGAACACCGGGGAGCTGTTTTTT; CDR3aa: CASSETSANTGELFF
v_gene: TRBV7-6; j_gene: TRBJ2-1; abundance: -; d_gene: -; CDR3nt: TGTGCCAGCAGCTTAAGGGACTCCACCTACAATGAGCAGTTCTTC; CDR3aa: CASSLRDSTYNEQFF
v_gene: TRBV29-1; j_gene: TRBJ1-3; abundance: -; d_gene: -; CDR3nt: TGCAGCGTTGTTACAGGGTCCTCTGGAAACACCATATATTTT; CDR3aa: CSVVTGSSGNTIYF
v_gene: TRBV2; j_gene: TRBJ1-4; abundance: -; d_gene: TRBD1; CDR3nt: TGTGCCAGCAGGGAGGGGGCCCTAGCAACTAATGAAAAACTGTTTTTT; CDR3aa: CASREGALATNEKLFF
v_gene: TRBV7-8; j_gene: TRBJ1-4; abundance: -; d_gene: -; CDR3nt: TGTGCCAGCAGCCAGGACAGAGGGAGTGAAAAACTGTTTTTT; CDR3aa: CASSQDRGSEKLFF
v_gene: TRBV28; j_gene: TRBJ1-3; abundance: once; d_gene: -; CDR3nt: TGTGCCAGCAGTTACGAGGCCGTAAGCTCTGGAAACACCATATATTTT; CDR3aa: CASSYEAVSSGNTIYF
v_gene: TRBV18; j_gene: TRBJ2-6; abundance: -; d_gene: TRBD1; CDR3nt: TGTGCCAGCTCCCAATTGATAGGGGGCACAAACTCTGGGGCCAACGTCCTGACTTTC; CDR3aa: CASSQLIGGTNSGANVLTF
v_gene: TRBV18; j_gene: TRBJ1-4; abundance: few; d_gene: TRBD1; CDR3nt: TGTGCCAGCTCACCTGGGACAGGGGTAGGCGAAAAACTGTTTTTT; CDR3aa: CASSPGTGVGEKLFF
v_gene: TRBV6-5; j_gene: TRBJ2-2; abundance: -; d_gene: TRBD2; CDR3nt: TGTGCCAGCAGTTACTCGGGAGGGTTAGGGGAGCTGTTTTTT; CDR3aa: CASSYSGGLGELFF
v_gene: TRBV7-9; j_gene: TRBJ1-2; abundance: -; d_gene: -; CDR3nt: TGTGCCAGCAGCGAAGACCGCCCCCGGGAGGGCTACACCTTC; CDR3aa: CASSEDRPREGYTF